This T cell receptor (beta chain) was recorded in a study of T cell changes during pregnancy in multiple sclerosis. This CDR3 contains 17 residues. Germline assignment: CDR1 LNHDA and CDR2 SQIVND (reference sequence). V lost 6 bases and J lost 2, with 20 bases in between. Profiling relied on immunoSEQ multiplex PCR, and the TCRdb table lists in-frame clones only, not all of them. Of roughly 100,000 clones detected, more than 80% appear once; the ten largest clones hold around 1.6%. Sequenced material: peripheral blood, taken before pregnancy. The chain uses TRBV19 and TRBJ2-1; D is uncertain. The clonotype comes from a female donor with multiple sclerosis, enrolled in a pregnancy study. In DNA form, the CDR3 reads TGTGCCAGTAGCCTACTTCTGACCAGAGGTCCCTACAATGAGCAGTTCTTC. This translates into CASSLLLTRGPYNEQFF.